Presented here are 24 T cell receptor beta chains from one specimen sequenced in a study of cytomegalovirus exposure and HLA in healthy donors. The PCR made use of 60 Vbeta and 13 Jbeta primers. TCRdb's table, derived via immunoSEQ multiplex PCR, lists solely in-frame clones and lacks some. The data show 120,000 or so clones, 80% seen once. Source material: PBMCs. The receptors come from a human donor in good health.

The chain is built from TRBV28 and TRBJ1-2, with D tentatively TRBD1 (5 bases). CDR1 and CDR2 from the germline V gene are MDHEN and SYDVKM. This CDR3 is 19 amino acids long. V lost 2 bases and J lost 0, with 22 bases in between. The CDR3 protein is CASSLPPGGGAQANYGYTF. Written as DNA, the CDR3 is TGTGCCAGCAGTTTACCTCCTGGCGGAGGGGCGCAAGCTAACTATGGCTACACCTTC.

V usage is TRBV2 and J usage is TRBJ2-2; D possibly corresponds to TRBD1 (6 bases). Germline-derived CDR1 and CDR2 are SNHLY and FYNNEI. There are 14 residues in the CDR3. Trimming took 5 bases from V and 3 from J, leaving 10 bases between them. This chain's CDR3 is CASSNYRDTGELFF. The DNA for the CDR3 is TGTGCCAGCAGTAATTACAGGGACACCGGGGAGCTGTTTTTT.

V usage is TRBV1 and J usage is TRBJ1-1. TRBV1 is a pseudogene locus. There are 14 residues in the CDR3. In nucleotides, the CDR3 is TGCACCAGCAGCCAAGGGAGGGGAGAGACTGAAGCTTTCTTT. This translates into CTSSQGRGETEAFF.

This chain connects TRBV10-3 to TRBJ2-1, with TRBD1 identical over 8 bases. The germline V gene has CDR1 ENHRY and CDR2 SYGVKD. V dropped 3 bases and J dropped 7; count of bases not matched to a gene: 5. This CDR3 region has 14 residues. This chain's CDR3 is CAISDQGARNEQFF. In nucleotides, the CDR3 is TGTGCCATCAGTGATCAGGGGGCAAGGAATGAGCAGTTCTTC.

The chain joins TRBV6-6 to TRBJ1-1; 8 bases match TRBD1. Germline lookup yields CDR1 MNHNY and CDR2 SVGAGI (reference sequence). Losses at the gene ends were 5 bases for V and 4 bases for J; bases not matched to a gene: 9. The CDR3 runs 15 residues. The CDR3, as DNA: TGTGCCAGCAGTCCGCGACAGGGGAGTAGCACTGAAGCTTTCTTT. Its translation is CASSPRQGSSTEAFF.

This chain connects TRBV4-2 to TRBJ2-7; D is perhaps TRBD2 (5 bases). The ends were cut back, 0 bases at V and 2 bases at J, with 11 bases in the middle. The CDR3 has 15 residues. CDR1 is LGHNA, CDR2 YNFKEQ, per germline. The CDR3 spells CASSQESGAAYEQYF. The CDR3 bases are TGTGCCAGCAGCCAAGAGAGCGGAGCAGCCTACGAGCAGTACTTC.

CDR3 protein: CASIQRDKGELFF. For the CDR3, the DNA is TGTGCCAGCATCCAGCGGGACAAGGGGGAGCTGTTTTTT. This sequence joins TRBV5-6 and TRBJ2-2, with TRBD2 as a possible D gene (7 bases). Germline-derived CDR1 and CDR2 are SGHDT and YYEEEE. The length of the CDR3 is 13 residues. Deletions cut 6 bases from V and 8 bases from J, with 14 bases between.

This clone has a single count. This chain's CDR3 is CASSSGQGYSGNTIYF. The DNA of the CDR3 is TGCGCCAGCAGCAGCGGACAGGGGTACTCTGGAAACACCATATATTTT. The V and J genes are TRBV5-1 and TRBJ1-3; TRBD1 matches 9 bases. Germline values: CDR1 SGHRS, CDR2 YFSETQ. With 4 bases clipped from V and 0 bases from J, the junction kept 5 bases outside the gene matches. The CDR3 spans 16 residues.

In this sample, this clone turned up a few times. The genes are TRBV7-8 and TRBJ1-4; 7 bases match TRBD1. CDR1 is SGHVS, CDR2 FQNEAQ, per germline. V gave up 6 bases and J gave up 12 bases; unmatched junction bases: 4. The CDR3 extends over 11 amino acids. CDR3 protein: CASRYDRELFF. CDR3 nucleotide sequence: TGTGCCAGCAGATATGACAGGGAACTGTTTTTT.

V is TRBV5-1 and J is TRBJ2-7; the match to TRBD1 covers 10 bases. With 4 bases clipped from V and 5 bases from J, the junction kept 6 bases outside the gene matches. Germline V gene data show CDR1 as SGHRS and CDR2 as YFSETQ. This CDR3 is built from 14 residues. CDR3 nucleotide sequence: TGCGCCAGCAGCATTAGACAGGGGGCAAACGAGCAGTACTTC. This translates into CASSIRQGANEQYF. Full variable domain (missing parts from reference TRBV5-1 and TRBJ2-7): KAGVTQTPRYLIKTRGQQVTLSCSPISGHRSVSWYQQTPGQGLQFLFEYFSETQRNKGNFPGRFSGRQFSNSRSEMNVSTLELGDSALYLCASSIRQGANEQYFGPGTRLTVT.

The chain's CDR3 is CASSFRVQETQYF. CDR3 DNA sequence: TGTGCCAGCAGCTTCAGGGTCCAAGAGACCCAGTACTTC. The V call is TRBV5-6, the J call TRBJ2-5; a weak D match, TRBD1 (5 bases). V shed 2 bases and J shed 1 base, with 6 bases lying between them. The length of the CDR3 is 13 residues. The germline CDR1 and CDR2 sequences are SGHDT and YYEEEE. Together with reference TRBV5-6 and TRBJ2-5, the CDR3 gives the full variable domain: DAGVTQSPTHLIKTRGQQVTLRCSPKSGHDTVSWYQQALGQGPQFIFQYYEEEERQRGNFPDRFSGHQFPNYSSELNVNALLLGDSALYLCASSFRVQETQYFGPGTRLLVL.

CDR3 coding DNA: TGTGCCAGCAGCTTTGGGACTAATGGCTACACCTTC. It translates to CASSFGTNGYTF. The V gene is TRBV5-6, the J gene TRBJ1-2; D is possibly TRBD1 (5 bases). This CDR3 spans 12 amino acids. V was trimmed by 2 bases and J by 6 bases, leaving 8 bases between them. Germline V CDR1 and CDR2: SGHDT, YYEEEE.

This clone has only one observation. The chain carries TRBV10-2 and TRBJ1-1; D is possibly TRBD1 (5 bases). The V gene's germline CDR1 is WSHSY and CDR2 SAAADI. V lost 3 bases and J 4 bases, leaving 9 bases between the germline ends. CDR3 size: 13 residues. The DNA of the CDR3 is TGCGCCAGCAGTGATGGGGGGAGCACTGAAGCTTTCTTT. Its translation is CASSDGGSTEAFF.

The chain is built from TRBV5-4 and TRBJ1-6; 10 bases align to TRBD1. The germline V gene has CDR1 SGHNT and CDR2 YYREEE (reference sequence). The CDR3 runs to 14 residues. Unmatched junction bases numbered 3, after V lost 2 bases and J lost 10 bases. The CDR3 loop reads CASSLGQGDSPLHF. The CDR3 DNA sequence: TGTGCCAGCAGCTTAGGACAGGGGGACTCACCCCTCCACTTT.

The CDR3 region is CASSMGPLGQPQHF. DNA for the CDR3: TGTGCCAGTAGTATGGGCCCCTTAGGTCAGCCCCAGCATTTT. The chain joins TRBV19 to TRBJ1-5; unclear D gene. V lost 3 bases, J lost 6 bases, and 12 bases lay in between. The CDR3 consists of 14 residues. Germline V gene data show CDR1 as LNHDA and CDR2 as SQIVND (reference sequence).

The V gene is TRBV7-6, the J gene TRBJ2-5; a weak D match, TRBD1 (5 bases). Deletions cut 4 bases from V and 1 base from J, with 13 bases between. The CDR3 length is 15 residues. CDR1 and CDR2 (germline): SGHVS, FNYEAQ. The CDR3 sequence: CASSSDIRTQETQYF. Written as DNA, the CDR3 is TGTGCCAGCAGCTCGGACATTAGAACCCAAGAGACCCAGTACTTC.

The rearrangement uses TRBV5-1 and TRBJ1-6; 9 bases map to TRBD1. V shed 4 bases and J 8 bases; nucleotides not matched to a gene: 4. The CDR3 covers 14 residues. CDR1 and CDR2 from the germline V gene are SGHRS and YFSETQ. The DNA for the CDR3 is TGCGCCAGCAGCCCGGGGGACAGGGATTCACCCCTCCACTTT. The encoded protein is CASSPGDRDSPLHF. The whole variable domain, filled in from reference TRBV5-1 and TRBJ1-6, reads KAGVTQTPRYLIKTRGQQVTLSCSPISGHRSVSWYQQTPGQGLQFLFEYFSETQRNKGNFPGRFSGRQFSNSRSEMNVSTLELGDSALYLCASSPGDRDSPLHFGNGTRLTVT.

The chain has TRBV7-2 and TRBJ2-2; 7 bases are shared with TRBD2. Germline loops: CDR1 SGHTA, CDR2 FQGNSA. V shed 1 base and J 1 base; nucleotides not matched to a gene: 6. The CDR3 contains 17 residues. The CDR3, as DNA: TGTGCCAGCAGCTTAGTTCCAAGCGGGGTGAACACCGGGGAGCTGTTTTTT. Its protein is CASSLVPSGVNTGELFF.

The chain carries TRBV29-1 and TRBJ1-2; D unresolved. V was pared by 7 bases and J by 7 bases, with 19 bases between. Germline V gives CDR1 SQVTM, CDR2 ANQGSEA. CDR3 length: 13 amino acids. In nucleotides, the CDR3 is TGCAGCGCCATGATCATTAGGGAGGGTGGCTACACCTTC. It encodes CSAMIIREGGYTF.

J is TRBJ1-2 and V is TRBV6-1; tentative D call: TRBD1 (5 bases). Between the trimmed V and J ends, which lost 4 bases and 3 bases, there was a span of 15 bases. CDR1 and CDR2 (germline): MNHNS, SASEGT. The CDR3 contains 15 residues. CDR3: CASSALSQGYYGYTF. CDR3 nucleotides: TGTGCCAGCAGTGCGTTGTCGCAGGGATACTATGGCTACACCTTC.

The genes are TRBV4-2 and TRBJ1-5; 12 nucleotides line up with TRBD1. Looked up from germline, CDR1 is LGHNA and CDR2 is YNFKEQ. This CDR3 has 18 amino acids. Trimming took 3 bases from V and 6 from J; bases not matched to a gene: 12. The DNA for the CDR3 is TGTGCCAGCAGCCAGGCCGGGACAGGGGGCTCTCTGGGTCAGCCCCAGCATTTT. Its protein is CASSQAGTGGSLGQPQHF.

This clone was seen only a few times. The chain combines TRBV5-4 with TRBJ1-1, with TRBD1 matching 9 bases. This CDR3 spans 16 amino acids. The V gene end was trimmed by 6 bases and the J gene end by 5 bases; junction bases not matched to a gene: 14. CDR1 is SGHNT, CDR2 YYREEE, per germline (reference sequence). The CDR3 coding sequence is TGTGCCAGCACTGGTCCCGGGACAGGGATTGGTACTGAAGCTTTCTTT. This gives the protein CASTGPGTGIGTEAFF.

The J gene is TRBJ2-5, the V gene TRBV5-1; 9 positions agree with TRBD1. The J call may be faulty, since TRBJ2-7 better matches the DNA end. This CDR3 region has 19 residues. CDR1 and CDR2 from the germline V gene are SGHRS and YFSETQ. CDR3 region: CASSFIWPRGTGGKYEQYF. CDR3 coding DNA: TGCGCCAGCAGCTTTATTTGGCCCCGAGGAACAGGGGGCAAGTACGAGCAGTACTTC.

This clone was recorded a few times. This chain uses TRBV4-1 with TRBJ2-1; tentatively, D is TRBD2 (6 bases). The CDR3 length is 16 residues. The germline CDR1 and CDR2 sequences are MGHRA and YSYEKL. V gave up 0 bases and J gave up 2 bases, with 11 bases separating them. CDR3 amino acids: CASSQDGGIPYNEQFF. The CDR3 coding sequence is TGCGCCAGCAGCCAAGATGGGGGGATACCCTACAATGAGCAGTTCTTC.